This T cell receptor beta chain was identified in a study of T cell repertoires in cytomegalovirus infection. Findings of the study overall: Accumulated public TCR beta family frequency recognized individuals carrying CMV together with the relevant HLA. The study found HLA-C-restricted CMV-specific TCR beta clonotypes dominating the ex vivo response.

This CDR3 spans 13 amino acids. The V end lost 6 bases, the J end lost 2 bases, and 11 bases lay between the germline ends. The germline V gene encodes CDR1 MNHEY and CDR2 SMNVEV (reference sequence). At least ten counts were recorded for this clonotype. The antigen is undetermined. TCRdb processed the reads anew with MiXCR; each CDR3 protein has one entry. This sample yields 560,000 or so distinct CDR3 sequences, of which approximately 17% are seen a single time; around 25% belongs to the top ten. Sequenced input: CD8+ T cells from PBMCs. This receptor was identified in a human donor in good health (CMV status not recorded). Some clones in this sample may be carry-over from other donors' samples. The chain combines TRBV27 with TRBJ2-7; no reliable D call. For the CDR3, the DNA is TGTGCCAGCAGCTGGGCGGAACCCTACGAGCAGTACTTC. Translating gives CASSWAEPYEQYF.